This T cell receptor (beta chain) was profiled in a study of cytomegalovirus exposure and HLA in healthy donors (TCRdb year 2017). With regard to the full study: According to an earlier analysis of several hundred of the donors, about 179 million T cells yielded 95 million to 140 million unique TCR beta sequences and 250 to 350 Gb of sequence data. Roughly 300 gigabases of sequencing data and roughly 80 million unique TCR sequences made up an early release that covered 500 to 700 HLA-typed donors. Of the 398 genotyped donors, about 84% fell in the genetic ancestry cluster associated with self-reported Caucasian donors. The aim of the study was to test whether cataloging public T cell receptors could identify signatures of past pathogen exposure. The study profiled the T cell repertoires of about 640 subjects by immunosequencing and related them to cytomegalovirus serostatus. Along with the approximately 700-subject first cohort, a separate validation cohort of over a hundred different subjects was used. The study combined high-throughput TCR immunosequencing, statistical association of individual TCRs with disease status, and machine learning to predict cytomegalovirus infection status. In a later analysis, previously published TCR beta repertoires from 550 to 750 donors were re-analyzed and high-resolution HLA genotyping was added so that TCR occurrence patterns could be studied. Rather than drawing on any new phenotypic data, the later analysis identified candidate immune exposures from TCR beta sequences and the way those sequences occurred across donors. An earlier analysis of 450 to 750 of the donors used high-throughput TCR beta sequencing to judge whether each TCR beta V gene segment behaved as functional or pseudogenic. Donor age, sex, ethnicity and CMV serostatus were compiled alongside the repertoire data. Genome-wide SNP genotypes for about 65% of the 666 donors were used in a later genetic analysis, which treated that subset as a discovery cohort. Every discovery cohort repertoire had been produced on one sequencing platform. HLA typing included class I and class II loci at four-digit resolution. Typing coverage varied by locus: about 620-630 donors for A, B, C, DRB1 and DQB1; 500 to 550 for DQA1; more than 600 for DPA1; 400 to 480 for DPB1. Roughly 5 DR-DQ haplotypes were treated as single units for association and clustering because of strong linkage in the cohort. Among about 370 genotyped donors of the cohort, an average of around 250,000 unique TCR beta nucleotide sequences was sequenced per donor, of which 15% to 20% were non-productive.

The library was produced with the immunoSEQ multiplex PCR assay. For the multiplex PCR, a mixture combining 60 forward primers for TCR Vbeta segments and 13 reverse primers for TCR Jbeta segments was used. A multiplex PCR assay on genomic DNA amplified the CDR3 region of rearranged TCR beta genes. The Illumina HiSeq System was used to sequence the amplified TCR beta libraries as 87-base-pair reads. Regarding the original processing steps: In a later analysis, roughly 80 million unique TCR beta chains were counted across the roughly 670 repertoires, and around 10 million of these chains were shared by at least two donors. To remove PCR and sequencing errors, raw reads were error-corrected and collapsed into unique sequences using a nearest-neighbor algorithm that merged closely related sequences. To assign V, D and J gene segments, CDR3 sequences were aligned to IMGT reference sequences. For a sequence to be retained, a match of at least six nucleotides was required to both a V gene segment and a J gene segment. Rearrangements were classified as productive when the CDR3 lacked stop codons and remained in frame with V and J, and all other rearrangements were classified as non-productive. Following IMGT convention, CDR3 was defined as the stretch from the second conserved V-encoded cysteine to the conserved J-encoded phenylalanine. In an earlier analysis of just under 600 of the donors, sequences lacking an unambiguous match to a single V gene segment were excluded. In an earlier analysis of several hundred of the donors, V segments were called functional above 56.7% productive rearrangements and were called segregating when the between-donor standard deviation exceeded 5%. A statistical classification framework was built to diagnose cytomegalovirus status from the catalog of TCR beta chain sequences. In a later analysis, V and J genes were assigned by comparing TCR nucleotide sequences against IMGT/GENE-DB human TR gene sequences. The TCRdist pipeline was used in a later analysis to assign CDR3 sequences and most-parsimonious VDJ recombination scenarios. A later analysis defined each TCR beta chain by its CDR3 amino acid sequence plus V-gene family, and excluded reads lacking a unique V-gene family. As a way to deal with suspected cross-contamination and a sequencing artifact, a later analysis dropped roughly 620 nucleotide sequences that were highly shared and had low generation probability. For each public chain, a later analysis derived a clonal expansion index from normalized ranks of inferred template counts within each repertoire. In a later analysis, generation probabilities were computed with a VDJ recombination model fitted to out-of-frame rearrangements, and the resulting probabilities were checked against IGoR. In a later analysis, hypergeometric tests were used to score TCR-TCR, TCR-HLA and TCR-CMV co-occurrence, with a repertoire-size bias correction applied to TCR pairs. To estimate false discovery rates, a later analysis permuted the HLA or CMV assignments 20 times. In a later analysis, co-occurring TCRs were grouped using DBSCAN, with TCRdist sequence similarity added in when clustering inside HLA-allele-positive subsets. For co-occurrence clustering, repertoires with fewer than 30,000 or more than 120,000 public chains were excluded, along with a handful of repertoires with anomalous nucleotide sharing. Drawn from immuneACCESS, this table holds only the in-frame rearrangements with V and J called that TCRdb kept. Clones are partly lost; checked studies trace under half to an unresolved V gene and leave the rest unexplained. V and J calls plus clone size are reproduced from that table; the DNA served to infer D and trimming. The sample table shows around 80,000 clones, and approximately 60% are seen once. The top ten hold about 4.2% of the sample.

The cohort consisted of 650 to 850 healthy bone marrow donors. At the time of sampling, all cohort members were nominally healthy, though unrecorded immune exposures were likely present. The donor was CMV seropositive and belonged to the group of some 290 seropositive cohort members. A peripheral blood sample was provided by each donor, and peripheral blood mononuclear cells were used for TCR beta sequencing. The Qiagen DNeasy Blood Extraction Kit was used to extract genomic DNA from the blood cell samples. The study at large found these results: Strong co-occurrence of HLA alleles, especially DR and DQ, made assigning TCR associations to individual alleles difficult. A cluster of highly shared sequence variants was judged likely to represent a technical artifact of the sequencing pipeline. In a later analysis, TCR association rates were found to vary across HLA loci, with the most associated TCRs seen for DRB1 alleles and the fewest for HLA-C alleles. In a later analysis, several top co-occurrence clusters were reported to appear linked to parvovirus B19, influenza, CMV and Epstein-Barr virus. Most CMV-associated TCR beta chains appeared to be HLA-restricted in a later analysis, and the HLA associations seemed to be driven largely by CMV exposure. While some public TCRs were present in many individuals, most TCR sequences turned up only very rarely across donors. A total of 150 or so TCR beta chains were listed by the study as associated with cytomegalovirus. Because HLA typing was missing for some donors at each locus, association tests included only the typed subset. Some IMGT-functional V segments, including TRBV6-2 and TRBV6-3, could not be told apart with the 87-base-pair reads, so those segments were excluded. Correlated functional status among segregating V segments might reflect linkage disequilibrium, but an unknown experimental factor could not be ruled out. The cohort was sequenced for TCR beta chains only, and without alpha or paired-chain data the features that could be detected were limited. For the cohort, immune exposure information was limited to CMV serostatus. Broadly in line with IMGT annotations, most TCR beta V segments showed up in productive rearrangements about 87% or about 30% of the time in an earlier analysis of around 550 of the donors. Sequencing depth was assumed to be roughly uniform across donors in the presence/absence analyses, though that assumption may not hold. According to the authors, the approach could potentially be generalized to other disease states and immunological phenotypes. A later analysis associated some 17,000 TCR beta sequences with specific HLA alleles at a false discovery rate of 0.05. Compared with the approximately 600-donor mean, donors in an Asian-associated ancestry cluster had fewer N-insertions in productive TCRs, according to a later genetic analysis. In vitro tests confirmed that a few of the cytomegalovirus-associated TCR beta chains recognize cytomegalovirus antigens. A further reported finding was that TCR beta sequences accurately predicted the HLA-A and HLA-B alleles for most subjects in the first cohort. In a later analysis, HLA-associated TCR beta chains showed more clonal expansion and lower generation probabilities than non-associated chains that were equally common. The classifier was reported to diagnose cytomegalovirus status with high specificity and sensitivity in both the original and validation cohorts. The earlier analysis of 587 of the donors excluded fewer than 20 rarely observed V segments, including chromosome 9 orphons, because counts were too low. A later genetic analysis associated a missense DCLRE1C variant with V-gene and J-gene trimming of TCR beta chains, and an independent cohort replicated the association.

A word on this clone: The specificity of this receptor is unknown. The sample holds no much larger clone one base away, and base qualities are not on file.

Trimming accounts for 0 bases at V and 8 bases at J, while the number of junction bases matched to no gene is 2. Spanning cysteine to phenylalanine, the CDR3 consists of 13 amino acids. The CDR3 DNA has 39 bases and is translated from base 1. CDR1 and CDR2 are read off the germline V gene (reference sequence) as MNHNY and SVGAGI. The receptor chain draws on TRBV6-6 and TRBJ1-2, with 8 bases aligning to TRBD1. Sequences were obtained from PBMCs. This TCR was sampled from a male donor in good health and CMV-seropositive. The DNA sequence is TGTGCCAGCAGTTACTCGGACAGGGAAGGCTACACCTTC. This gives the protein CASSYSDREGYTF.